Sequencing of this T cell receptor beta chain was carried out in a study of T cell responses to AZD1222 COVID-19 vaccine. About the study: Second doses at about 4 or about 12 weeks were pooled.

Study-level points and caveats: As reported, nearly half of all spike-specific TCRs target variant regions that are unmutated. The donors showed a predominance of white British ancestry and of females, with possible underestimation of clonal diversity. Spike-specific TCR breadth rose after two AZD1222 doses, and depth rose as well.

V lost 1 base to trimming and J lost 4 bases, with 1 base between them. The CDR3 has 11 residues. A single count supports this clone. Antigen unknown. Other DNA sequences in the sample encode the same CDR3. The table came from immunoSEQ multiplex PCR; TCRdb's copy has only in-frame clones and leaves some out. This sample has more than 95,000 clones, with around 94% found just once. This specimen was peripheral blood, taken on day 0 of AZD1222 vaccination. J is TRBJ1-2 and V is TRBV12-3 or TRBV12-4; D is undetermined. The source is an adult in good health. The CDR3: CASSLGYGYTF. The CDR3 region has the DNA TGTGCCAGCAGTTTAGGCTATGGCTACACCTTC.